This TCR beta chain was sequenced in a study of T cells after yellow fever vaccination. Study in general: Preparation of the low-cell-number fractions used SMART-Seq v4 Ultra Low Input.

Template switching by 5'RACE produced TCR cDNA, adding a universal primer site and UMIs. TCRdb reprocessed the 5' RACE reads with MiXCR, giving one entry per CDR3 protein. The sample consists of some 560,000 distinct CDR3 sequences, about a fifth of them appearing once. Looked up from germline, CDR1 is DFQATT and CDR2 is SNEGSKA (reference sequence). The CDR3 consists of 19 residues. The V segment lost 4 bases and the J segment 3 bases; nucleotides outside the gene matches: 22. The sequence came from a young man who received the YFV17D yellow fever vaccine. The V call is TRBV20-1, the J call TRBJ2-5; 8 nucleotides align to TRBD2. This material consisted of PBMCs, taken 15 days after the yellow fever booster vaccination. The CDR3 DNA follows: TGCAGTGCTATGCAGCGGGAGATGGTGGGCTGGTGGGGGGAAGAGACCCAGTACTTC. Translation: CSAMQREMVGWWGEETQYF.